This TCR beta chain was captured in a study of shared clonotypes between healthy human individuals. Findings and caveats of the study: Four donors held roughly 5% of naive CD4 clonotypes in common. Clonotype sharing among donors was expected to depend on sequencing depth.

V dropped 4 bases and J dropped 2; count of bases not matched to a gene: 7. Germline V gene sequence: CDR1 SGHNT, CDR2 YYREEE (reference sequence). The CDR3 totals 15 residues. Note on this clone: Its antigen is unidentified.

Per the original methods: Junction-only immunoSEQ sequences carried no quality scores, so filtering differed. Produced via immunoSEQ multiplex PCR; TCRdb's table is partial and in-frame only. V and J calls and clone size follow that table, whereas D and trimming were derived from the DNA. Of 950,000 to 1,100,000 clones in the sample, more than 65% were seen once. The source material was memory CD4+ T cells sorted from blood. Subset: CD45RA-negative fraction. J is TRBJ2-3 and V is TRBV5-4; TRBD2 matches 7 bases. The TCR originated in a man aged 18-30 years in good health. CDR3 amino acids: CASSRDYTITDTQYF. CDR3 sequence (DNA): TGTGCCAGCAGCCGGGACTATACTATCACAGATACGCAGTATTTT.